This entry describes one T cell receptor beta chain. Its antigen remains unknown. This record belongs to a study of blood T cells in healthy people across ages. At the level of the study: Template-switching capture recovered about one barcoded beta molecule per two T cells.

The second PCR ran about 6 to 12 cycles with a sample-barcoded 5' primer and J-beta primers. TCRdb reprocessed the 5' RACE reads with MiXCR, giving one entry per CDR3 protein. This sample carries 650,000 to 1,000,000 distinct CDR3 sequences, under 40% of them seen once, and the ten largest clones take 10% to 15%. V was cut by 0 bases and J by 6 bases, with 17 bases left in between. CDR3 length equals 15 residues. Germline V gene sequence: CDR1 DFQATT, CDR2 SNEGSKA (reference sequence). Study-level findings and limits: Measured against age, TCR beta diversity per million T cells decreased in a roughly linear manner.

V gene TRBV20-1 combines with J gene TRBJ1-1; perhaps TRBD1 as D (5 bases). The specimen sequenced was blood. This receptor was obtained from a man between 18 and 29 years old in good health. The CDR3, as DNA: TGCAGTGCTAGAGATATAAACAGGAGGACGGCTGAAGCTTTCTTT. Its protein is CSARDINRRTAEAFF.